This is a list of T cell receptor beta chains from one sample in a study of vaccination effects on CD4 cells after COVID-19. This table comes from immunoSEQ multiplex PCR, and its TCRdb copy is limited to in-frame clones, with some not included. The sample contains tens of thousands of clones, approximately 70% of which appear only once. Antigen specificity for these receptors is unknown. The sequencing used CD4+ T cells from PBMCs cultured without peptide, collected before COVID-19 vaccination. All receptors derive from a human donor who had a prior SARS-CoV-2 infection. Both conserved end residues are part of each CDR3. A D gene is named only where the DNA matches it firmly. Clone size is given for some rows only: seen once, a few or many times, or a class if the clone is expanded.

size	V	length	D	J	DNA	CDR3
NA	TRBV10-3	13	NA	TRBJ2-3	TGTGCCATCAGCTCAGGGGTAGCAGATACGCAGTATTTT	CAISSGVADTQYF
NA	TRBV7-8	16	NA	TRBJ2-7	TGTGCCAGCACCACCGGGGCACCGCGGAGCTCCTACGAGCAGTACTTC	CASTTGAPRSSYEQYF
few	TRBV4-1	14	NA	TRBJ1-3	TGCGCCAGCACCCCTGGGACCTCTGGAAACACCATATATTTT	CASTPGTSGNTIYF
NA	TRBV7-3	16	TRBD2	TRBJ2-2	TGTGCCAGCAGCCCCATTAGCGGGGGGGCATACGGGGAGCTGTTTTTT	CASSPISGGAYGELFF
once	TRBV28	14	NA	TRBJ2-7	TGTGCCAGCAGTTTGGCGGGGCACTCCTACGAGCAGTACTTC	CASSLAGHSYEQYF
NA	TRBV20-1	10	NA	TRBJ1-2	TGCAGTGCGATTGGTAATGGCTACACCTTC	CSAIGNGYTF
NA	TRBV10-3	16	NA	TRBJ2-3	TGTGCCATCAGCGACCCCGGCAGGGGTTGGGCAGATACGCAGTATTTT	CAISDPGRGWADTQYF
few	TRBV15	12	NA	TRBJ1-1	TGTGCCACCAGCAGAGTAGGGGATGAAGCTTTCTTT	CATSRVGDEAFF
NA	TRBV3-1/TRBV3-2	12	NA	TRBJ1-2	TGTGCCAGCAGCCAAGACAGGGGCGGCTACACCTTC	CASSQDRGGYTF
once	TRBV29-1	13	NA	TRBJ2-5	TGCAGCGTTGGAGGGGGGGGTGGAGAGACCCAGTACTTC	CSVGGGGGETQYF
NA	TRBV7-9	16	TRBD1	TRBJ1-1	TGTGCCAGCAGCTCAAGACAGGGCCTCTTGAACACTGAAGCTTTCTTT	CASSSRQGLLNTEAFF
NA	TRBV7-9	17	NA	TRBJ2-7	TGTGCCAGCAGCCCATTGGGTGGACAAAAGGCCGGGTACGAGCAGTACTTC	CASSPLGGQKAGYEQYF
NA	TRBV10-3	18	NA	TRBJ1-6	TGTGCCATCACACCGACAGGACGGCCTCTCTCCTATAATTCACCCCTCCACTTT	CAITPTGRPLSYNSPLHF
once	TRBV6-5	11	TRBD1	TRBJ2-7	TGTGTTTCGGGACAGGGCTACGAGCAGTACTTC	CVSGQGYEQYF
once	TRBV5-1	14	TRBD2	TRBJ2-5	TGCGCCAGCAGCTTCATGACTAGCGCAGAGACCCAGTACTTC	CASSFMTSAETQYF
NA	TRBV11-1	15	NA	TRBJ1-1	TGTGCCAGCAGCTCAACCCCAACACTGAACACTGAAGCTTTCTTT	CASSSTPTLNTEAFF
NA	TRBV18	15	NA	TRBJ1-6	TGTGCCAGCACCCCGACAGTATATCGGAACTCACCCCTCCACTTT	CASTPTVYRNSPLHF
NA	TRBV18	18	TRBD1	TRBJ1-5	TGTGCCAGCTCACCAGTATACCCATCGGGACAGGGGGCAGTGCCCCAGCATTTT	CASSPVYPSGQGAVPQHF
NA	TRBV25-1	16	TRBD2	TRBJ2-2	TGTGCCAGCAGTGAACCCGGGAGGGCCAACACCGGGGAGCTGTTTTTT	CASSEPGRANTGELFF
once	TRBV7-3	13	NA	TRBJ2-2	TGTGCCAGCAAAGGTCCGAACACCGGGGAGCTGTTTTTT	CASKGPNTGELFF
few	TRBV2	13	NA	TRBJ1-2	TGTGCCAGCACCCTAGTATGGGGGGACGGCTACACCTTC	CASTLVWGDGYTF
once	TRBV11-1	14	NA	TRBJ2-7	TGTGCCAGCAGCTTAATGGGGGCCTCCTACGAGCAGTACTTC	CASSLMGASYEQYF
NA	TRBV5-4	16	TRBD2	TRBJ2-3	TGTGCCAGCAGCTTGGGTGCGGGAGTTAGCACAGATACGCAGTATTTT	CASSLGAGVSTDTQYF
NA	TRBV29-1	14	NA	TRBJ2-3	TGCAGCGTTGAGGAAGGGAGTCCCGGGGATACGCAGTATTTT	CSVEEGSPGDTQYF
NA	TRBV2	14	TRBD1	TRBJ2-7	TGTGCCAGCGGTAGGACAGGGGAACGGGACGAGCAGTACTTC	CASGRTGERDEQYF
NA	TRBV9	17	NA	TRBJ2-3	TGTGCCAGCAGCGTAGATCGGTGGAGGGGCCCTGGAGATACGCAGTATTTT	CASSVDRWRGPGDTQYF
NA	TRBV5-5	14	NA	TRBJ2-7	TGTGCCAGCAGCTTGGGTGAGGGAATAGGCGAGCAGTACTTC	CASSLGEGIGEQYF
few	TRBV6-5	15	NA	TRBJ1-6	TGTGCCAGCAGTTACTCGAATTCGGGAGAGTCACCCCTCCACTTT	CASSYSNSGESPLHF
NA	TRBV7-2	13	TRBD1	TRBJ1-2	TGTGCCAGCAGCCTAGACAGGGGGGGTGGCTACACCTTC	CASSLDRGGGYTF
once	TRBV2	13	NA	TRBJ2-3	TGTGCCAGCACACTCCTGCGCACAGATACGCAGTATTTT	CASTLLRTDTQYF
NA	TRBV4-1	14	NA	TRBJ2-1	TGCGCCAGCAGCCAAGACCCCAACCCGGGAACCGGGCTCTTC	CASSQDPNPGTGLF
few	TRBV11-2	12	NA	TRBJ2-1	TGTGCCAGCAGCTTTGCGCGGGATGAGCAGTTCTTC	CASSFARDEQFF
NA	TRBV20-1	13	TRBD2	TRBJ2-1	TGCAGTGCTAGTCCCGGGGGGGCGGGTGAGCAGTTCTTC	CSASPGGAGEQFF
NA	TRBV3-1/TRBV3-2	15	TRBD2	TRBJ2-1	TGTGCCAGCAGCCAGTCGGGAGGGCCGGGTAATGAGCAGTTCTTC	CASSQSGGPGNEQFF
NA	TRBV10-3	11	NA	TRBJ2-5	TGTGCCATCAGAACCAAAGAGACCCAGTACTTC	CAIRTKETQYF
NA	TRBV4-2	16	NA	TRBJ1-3	TGTGCCAGCAGCCAAGTTAACCTTCCGGCTGGAAACACCATATATTTT	CASSQVNLPAGNTIYF
NA	TRBV20-1	15	TRBD2	TRBJ2-1	TGCAGTGCTAGTCGGCGGGCGGGGGGATACAATGAGCAGTTCTTC	CSASRRAGGYNEQFF
NA	TRBV19	16	NA	TRBJ2-2	TGTGCCAGTACCCCCAATTATTGGTACAACACCGGGGAGCTGTTTTTT	CASTPNYWYNTGELFF
NA	TRBV3-1/TRBV3-2	17	NA	TRBJ2-1	TGTGCCAGCAGCCAGTCCGGCGGGAAGAGCTCCTACAATGAGCAGTTCTTC	CASSQSGGKSSYNEQFF
NA	TRBV30	18	TRBD1	TRBJ1-2	TGTGCCTGCAATACAGGGGCATCAGGTCGAGGATTCGGCTATGGCTACACCTTC	CACNTGASGRGFGYGYTF
few	TRBV7-2	12	TRBD1	TRBJ1-2	TGTGCCAGCAGCTTAGACAGGGGAGGCTACACCTTC	CASSLDRGGYTF
NA	TRBV2	15	NA	TRBJ2-1	TGTGCCAGCGTGGGGAGAGGGGGACCCTACAATGAGCAGTTCTTC	CASVGRGGPYNEQFF
NA	TRBV9	14	NA	TRBJ1-5	TGTGCCAGCAGCGTAGGCCCCAGTAATCAGCCCCAGCATTTT	CASSVGPSNQPQHF
NA	TRBV30	15	NA	TRBJ2-7	TGTGCCTGGAGTGCCCGGGACTTCCAAGGTTACGAGCAGTACTTC	CAWSARDFQGYEQYF
NA	TRBV5-1	16	TRBD1	TRBJ1-1	TGCGCCAGCAGCCCTTCCCCCGACAGGGTGAACACTGAAGCTTTCTTT	CASSPSPDRVNTEAFF
once	TRBV11-2	13	NA	TRBJ1-2	TGTGCCAGCAGCGTGGGACTGAACTATGGCTACACCTTC	CASSVGLNYGYTF
few	TRBV18	15	NA	TRBJ1-2	TGTGCCAGCTCAGCCGACAGGAGTGCTAACTATGGCTACACCTTC	CASSADRSANYGYTF
NA	TRBV7-8	19	TRBD2	TRBJ2-3	TGTGCCAGCAGCTTACTCCATAGGACTAGCGGGGATGCTACAGATACGCAGTATTTT	CASSLLHRTSGDATDTQYF
NA	TRBV14	17	NA	TRBJ2-7	TGTGCCAGCAGCCAAGAAATCTCCCCAGGCTACTCCTACGAGCAGTACTTC	CASSQEISPGYSYEQYF
NA	TRBV30	16	NA	TRBJ1-1	TGTGCCTGGAGTCTTCCGGTAGGGCAGGGGAATACTGAAGCTTTCTTT	CAWSLPVGQGNTEAFF
NA	TRBV6-6	13	NA	TRBJ2-3	TGTGCCAGCAGCCTGACTAGGACAGATACGCAGTATTTT	CASSLTRTDTQYF
NA	TRBV5-8	15	TRBD1	TRBJ2-7	TGTGCCAGCAGCGTCCAAGGGGGCACTTTATTACGCCAGTACTTC	CASSVQGGTLLRQYF
NA	TRBV7-2	14	NA	TRBJ2-1	TGTGCCAGCAGCTTAGTTCGGGAAGTCAATGAGCAGTTCTTC	CASSLVREVNEQFF
NA	TRBV6-5	14	TRBD1	TRBJ2-7	TGTGCCAGCAGAAGACAGGGCCAGTCCTACGAGCAGTACTTC	CASRRQGQSYEQYF
NA	TRBV4-2	13	NA	TRBJ2-3	TGTGCCAGCAGCGGGGGGACGGTAGATACGCAGTATTTT	CASSGGTVDTQYF
NA	TRBV10-3	12	NA	TRBJ2-7	TGTGCCATCAGTGAGTCGACCATCGGGCAGTACTTC	CAISESTIGQYF
once	TRBV7-8	16	TRBD2	TRBJ2-1	TGTGCCAGCAGCAAAATGGGGCTAGCGGACTACAATGAGCAGTTCTTC	CASSKMGLADYNEQFF